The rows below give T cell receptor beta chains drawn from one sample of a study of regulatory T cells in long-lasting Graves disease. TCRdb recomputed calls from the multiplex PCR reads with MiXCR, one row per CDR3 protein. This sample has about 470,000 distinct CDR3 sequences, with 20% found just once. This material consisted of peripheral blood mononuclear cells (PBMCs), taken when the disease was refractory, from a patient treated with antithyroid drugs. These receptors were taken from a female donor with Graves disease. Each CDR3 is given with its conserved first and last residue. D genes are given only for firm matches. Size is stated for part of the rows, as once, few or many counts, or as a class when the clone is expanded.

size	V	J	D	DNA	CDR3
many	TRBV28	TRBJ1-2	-	TGTGCCAGCAGTGACTTCACACGGGGCTACACCTTC	CASSDFTRGYTF
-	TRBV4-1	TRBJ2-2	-	TGCGCCAGCAGCCAACAAGCCGGGGAGCTGTTTTTT	CASSQQAGELFF
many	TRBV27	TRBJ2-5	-	TGTGCCAGCAGTTTATTTGGAAACCAAGAGACCCAGTACTTC	CASSLFGNQETQYF
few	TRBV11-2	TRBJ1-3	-	TGTGCCAGCAGCGTACGACAAAGGGAAGAGGACCCCTCTGGAAACACCATATATTTT	CASSVRQREEDPSGNTIYF
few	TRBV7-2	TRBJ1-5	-	TGTGCCAGCAGCTTAGTAGGAACAGGTCTCGAGCAGCCCCAGCATTTT	CASSLVGTGLEQPQHF
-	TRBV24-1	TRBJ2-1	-	TGTGCCACCAGTGCTAACCTCGTCAGGGGAGTTGAGCAGTTCTTC	CATSANLVRGVEQFF
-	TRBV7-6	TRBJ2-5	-	TGTGCCAGCAGCCGACAACTCCAAGAGACCCAGTACTTC	CASSRQLQETQYF
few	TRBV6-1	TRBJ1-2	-	TGTGCCAGCGTGAAAGACTATGGCTACACCTTC	CASVKDYGYTF
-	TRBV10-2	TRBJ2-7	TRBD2	TGCGCCAGCAGTTCTACTAGCGGGAGCTACGAGCAGTACTTC	CASSSTSGSYEQYF
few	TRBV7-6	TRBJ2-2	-	TGTGCCAGCAGCTTCAACAGGGAGGGCACCGGGGAGCTGTTTTTT	CASSFNREGTGELFF
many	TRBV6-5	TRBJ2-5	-	TGTGCCAGCAGTTACTTCGTGGGAATGGGAGAGACCCAGTACTTC	CASSYFVGMGETQYF
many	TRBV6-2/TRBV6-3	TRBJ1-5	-	TGTGCCAGCAGTGCGGGTCGGGGCAGGGATAATCAGCCCCAGCATTTT	CASSAGRGRDNQPQHF
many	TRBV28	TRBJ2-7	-	TGTGCCAGCACCATCGTCGCCCGCTCCTACGAGCAGTACTTC	CASTIVARSYEQYF
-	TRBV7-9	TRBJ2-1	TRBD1	TGTGCCAGCAGCTTTGACAGGGATCCCTACAATGAGCAGTTCTTC	CASSFDRDPYNEQFF
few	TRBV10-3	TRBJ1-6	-	TGTGCCATCAGTGAGGCGTGGAAGACACCCCTCCACTTT	CAISEAWKTPLHF
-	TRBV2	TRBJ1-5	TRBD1	TGTGCCAGCAGGGCCGGGACAGGGCCCCGTCAGCCCCAGCATTTT	CASRAGTGPRQPQHF
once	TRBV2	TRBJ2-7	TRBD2	TGTGCCAGCAGCGGACTAGCGGGAGGACGTACTGGTTACGAGCAGTACTTC	CASSGLAGGRTGYEQYF
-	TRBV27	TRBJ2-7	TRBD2	TGTGCCAGCAGGGCCCTTTGGGGGGGGGACCCCTACGAGCAGTACTTC	CASRALWGGDPYEQYF
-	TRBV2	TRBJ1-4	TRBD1	TGTGCCAGCACCCGACAGGGACTTCCTGAAAAACTGTTTTTT	CASTRQGLPEKLFF
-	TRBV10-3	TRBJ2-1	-	TGTGCCATCAGTGAGTTGGATGAGCAGTTCTTC	CAISELDEQFF
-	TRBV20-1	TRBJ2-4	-	TGCAGTGCTTCAGGACCCATCACCGGCACGTCCTTC	CSASGPITGTSF
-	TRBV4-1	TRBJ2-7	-	TGCGCCAGCAGCCAGGTAGGGGGAGGCGGATACGAGCAGTACTTC	CASSQVGGGGYEQYF
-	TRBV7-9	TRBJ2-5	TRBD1	TGTGCCAGCAGCTTAGCGGACAGGTCTTGGGAGACCCAGTACTTC	CASSLADRSWETQYF
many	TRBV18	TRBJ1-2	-	TGTGCCAGCTCAGTCGACGGTGGGAATGGCTACACCTTC	CASSVDGGNGYTF
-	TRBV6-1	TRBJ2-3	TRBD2	TGTGCCAGCAGCCCCGCTAGCGGACGCCCCGCGGATACGCAGTATTTT	CASSPASGRPADTQYF
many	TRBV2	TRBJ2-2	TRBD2	TGTGCCAGCAGTCGAGTAACGGGACTAGCGGGACTGAACACCGGGGAGCTGTTTTTT	CASSRVTGLAGLNTGELFF
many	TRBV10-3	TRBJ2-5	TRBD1	TGTGCCATCAGTGGGGACAGGGGCCAAGAGACCCAGTACTTC	CAISGDRGQETQYF
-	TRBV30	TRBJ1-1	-	TGTGCCTGGAGTGTATCGGGGGGTGAAGCTTTCTTT	CAWSVSGGEAFF
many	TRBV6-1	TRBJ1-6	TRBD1	TGTGCCAGCAGTGAAGCAACAGGGGGTAATTCACCCCTCCACTTT	CASSEATGGNSPLHF
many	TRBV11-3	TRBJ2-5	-	TGTGCCAGCAGCTCCCAGGGTGAAGAGACCCAGTACTTC	CASSSQGEETQYF
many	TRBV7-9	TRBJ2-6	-	TGTGCCAGCAGCCCATTCTTCCAGGTGTTCTCTGGGGCCAACGTCCTGACTTTC	CASSPFFQVFSGANVLTF
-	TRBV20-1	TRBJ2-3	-	TGCAGTGCTAGTATGGGCTCTCGCGTGGGTACGCAGTATTTT	CSASMGSRVGTQYF
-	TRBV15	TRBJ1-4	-	TGTGCCACCAGTCAACCGGGCCGAGAACTGTTTTTT	CATSQPGRELFF
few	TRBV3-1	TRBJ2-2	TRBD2	TGTGCCAGCAGCTCCCATCATAGCGGGAGGGGTGCCGGGGAGCTGTTTTTT	CASSSHHSGRGAGELFF
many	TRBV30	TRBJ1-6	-	TGTGCCTGGAGTCGCGACGGCATTTATAATTCACCCCTCCACTTT	CAWSRDGIYNSPLHF
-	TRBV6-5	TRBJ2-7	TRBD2	TGTGCCAGCAGTTACTTAGCGGGAGTACACGAGCAGTACTTC	CASSYLAGVHEQYF
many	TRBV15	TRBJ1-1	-	TGTGCCACCAGCATAGGGCGAAACACTGAAGCTTTCTTT	CATSIGRNTEAFF
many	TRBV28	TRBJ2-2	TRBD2	TGTGCCAGCAGTTTCTTAGCGGGAGGGGCCGGGGAGCTGTTTTTT	CASSFLAGGAGELFF
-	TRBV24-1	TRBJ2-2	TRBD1	TGTGCCACCAGTGATCCCCGGACAGGGGTTACCGGGGAGCTGTTTTTT	CATSDPRTGVTGELFF
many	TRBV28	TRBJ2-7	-	TGTGCCAGCAGTTTTTGGCGGTCGGGAGCGAGAAGCTACGAGCAGTACTTC	CASSFWRSGARSYEQYF
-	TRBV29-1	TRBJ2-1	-	TGCAGCGTTGGGGCAGGGGCCCATGAGCAGTTCTTC	CSVGAGAHEQFF
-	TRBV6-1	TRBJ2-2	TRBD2	TGTGCCAGCAGTACAGATCACGGACTAGCGGGGCCGAACACCGGGGAGCTGTTTTTT	CASSTDHGLAGPNTGELFF
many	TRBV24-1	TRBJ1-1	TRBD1	TGTGCCACCAGTGACTCGGACAGGGGCACTGAAGCTTTCTTT	CATSDSDRGTEAFF
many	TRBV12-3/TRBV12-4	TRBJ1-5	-	TGTGCCAGCAGTCTACTACGGGGGGAGGGCGGTCAGCCCCAGCATTTT	CASSLLRGEGGQPQHF
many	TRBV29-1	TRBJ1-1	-	TGCAGCGTGGCTCTGACCGGGACCGTGAACACTGAAGCTTTCTTT	CSVALTGTVNTEAFF
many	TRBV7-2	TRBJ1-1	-	TGTGCCCTCGGGGCAGGGACGAACACTGAAGCTTTCTTT	CALGAGTNTEAFF
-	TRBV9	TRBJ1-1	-	TGTGCCAGCAGCCAACGTCCAGGGCTGACGAACACTGAAGCTTTCTTT	CASSQRPGLTNTEAFF
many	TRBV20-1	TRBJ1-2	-	TGCAGTGCTAGTGTGGCGGGAAGACAGTATGGCTACACCTTC	CSASVAGRQYGYTF
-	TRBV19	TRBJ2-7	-	TGTGCCAGTAGCCCCATTGGTAGTCCGGGCGAGCAGTACTTC	CASSPIGSPGEQYF
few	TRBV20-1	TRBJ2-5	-	TGCAGTGCTAGAGGTCCACGGGCTCAAGAGACCCAGTACTTC	CSARGPRAQETQYF
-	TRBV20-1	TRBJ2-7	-	TGCAGTGCTAGAGATCGGACTCCTATTGGCGAGCAGTACTTC	CSARDRTPIGEQYF
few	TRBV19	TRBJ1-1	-	TGTGCCAGTAGTATATGGGGCGTGAACACTGAAGCTTTCTTT	CASSIWGVNTEAFF
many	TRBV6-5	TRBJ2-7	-	TGTGCCAGCAGTTACGAGGGCTTCGAGCAGTACTTC	CASSYEGFEQYF
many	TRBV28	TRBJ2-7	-	TGTGCCAGCACCCCTCCATCGGAGCAGACTGATCAGTACGAGCAGTACTTC	CASTPPSEQTDQYEQYF
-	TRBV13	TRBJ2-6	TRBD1	TGTGCCAGCAGCTGGGGACAGGGGGCCAACGTCCTGACTTTC	CASSWGQGANVLTF